One sample yielded the 20 T cell receptor beta chains listed below, sequenced in a study of neurological immune-mediated disorders. Each CDR3 protein is one row after TCRdb ran MiXCR on the 5' RACE reads. The sample has about 36,000 distinct CDR3 sequences, 10% seen once. The sequenced material came from PBMCs. These TCRs come from a woman in her thirties with HTLV-1-associated myelopathy (HAM/TSP).

This clonotype was observed at least ten times. The chain couples TRBV6-1 to TRBJ1-1, with D perhaps matching TRBD1 (5 bases). V was trimmed by 7 bases and J by 2 bases, leaving 20 bases between them. CDR3 length: 16 residues. In germline, CDR1 is MNHNS, CDR2 SASEGT. The CDR3 loop is CASTFRDPPTNTEAFF. The CDR3 nucleotides read TGTGCCAGCACCTTCCGGGACCCCCCAACTAACACTGAAGCTTTCTTT.

This clonotype came up many times. The genes are TRBV4-1 and TRBJ2-1; TRBD2 aligns across 8 bases. CDR1 MGHRA and CDR2 YSYEKL come from the germline V gene. Trimming at V came to 8 bases and at J to 6 bases, leaving 9 bases not matched to a gene. The length of the CDR3 is 14 residues. The CDR3 loop is CASRGTRGANEQFF. CDR3 nucleotide sequence: TGCGCCAGCCGGGGGACTAGGGGGGCCAATGAGCAGTTCTTC.

At least ten counts were recorded for this clonotype. The V gene is TRBV12-3 or TRBV12-4, the J gene TRBJ2-4; tentatively, D is TRBD1 or TRBD2 (5 bases each). The CDR3 spans 16 residues. Trimming removed 5 bases at V and 0 bases at J, with 14 bases between. CDR3 coding DNA: TGTGCCAGCAGTCGAGGGACGACAGTAGCCAAAAACATTCAGTACTTC. Encoded protein: CASSRGTTVAKNIQYF.

Ten or more counts support this clonotype. The rearrangement links TRBV14 to TRBJ2-3; D is possibly TRBD2 (6 bases). Trimming pared 0 bases from V and 3 bases from J, leaving 13 bases between. CDR1 is SGHDN, CDR2 FVKESK, per germline. The CDR3 covers 16 residues. CDR3 region: CASSQERGIRTDTQYF. The CDR3 DNA sequence: TGTGCCAGCAGCCAAGAGCGGGGAATTAGGACAGATACGCAGTATTTT. Full variable domain (remainder filled in from reference TRBV14 and TRBJ2-3): EAGVTQFPSHSVIEKGQTVTLRCDPISGHDNLYWYRRVMGKEIKFLLHFVKESKQDESGMPNNRFLAERTGGTYSTLKVQPAELEDSGVYFCASSQERGIRTDTQYFGPGTRLTVL.

This clonotype was counted at least ten times. The chain links TRBV20-1 to TRBJ1-2; possibly TRBD1 for D (5 bases). The CDR3 extends over 16 amino acids. Trimming stripped 0 bases from V and 8 bases from J, with 22 bases between. The germline V gene has CDR1 DFQATT and CDR2 SNEGSKA (reference sequence). CDR3 coding DNA: TGCAGTGCTAGAGAAGAGACAGCCCCCTTCTTGGGAGGCTACACCTTC. Amino acid sequence: CSAREETAPFLGGYTF.

V usage is TRBV20-1 and J usage is TRBJ2-7; 7 nucleotides match TRBD1. CDR1 is DFQATT and CDR2 is SNEGSKA in the germline V gene (reference sequence). V lost 0 bases and J lost 4; bases outside the gene matches: 6. This CDR3 spans 14 amino acids. The CDR3 loop is CSARDLSRGYEQYF. The CDR3 nucleotides are TGCAGTGCTAGAGATCTAAGCAGGGGGTACGAGCAGTACTTC.

Many counts were recorded for this clonotype. V usage is TRBV3-1 and J usage is TRBJ1-2, with D unresolved. The CDR3 covers 14 residues. The germline V gene has CDR1 LGHDT and CDR2 YNNKEL (reference sequence). The germline V and J ends were trimmed by 0 bases and 4 bases, with 9 bases remaining between them. The CDR3 loop is CASSQETMTYGYTF. In DNA form, the CDR3 reads TGTGCCAGCAGCCAAGAGACGATGACCTATGGCTACACCTTC.

This clonotype was observed at least ten times. This chain connects TRBV20-1 to TRBJ1-3; D not certain. CDR3 length: 12 residues. CDR1 and CDR2 from the germline V gene are DFQATT and SNEGSKA (reference sequence). Trimming left V 0 bases short and J 4 bases short, with 4 bases between. The CDR3 bases are TGCAGTGCTAGAGATGCAGGAAACACCATATATTTT. It is translated as CSARDAGNTIYF.

This clonotype was observed at least ten times. This chain uses TRBV14 with TRBJ1-2; TRBD1 is a possible D gene (5 bases). V lost 3 bases and J 8 bases, leaving 16 bases between the germline ends. The CDR3 totals 14 residues. Germline V gives CDR1 SGHDN, CDR2 FVKESK. The CDR3 loop reads CASSQRAGLDGYTF. DNA of the CDR3: TGTGCCAGCAGCCAGCGCGCAGGGTTAGACGGCTACACCTTC.

This clonotype was seen at least ten times. J is TRBJ1-1 and V is TRBV11-1; weak D call: TRBD1 (6 bases). Germline V gene lookup returns CDR1 SGHAT and CDR2 FQDESV (reference sequence). The V end lost 3 bases, the J end lost 1 base, and 9 bases lay between the germline ends. The CDR3 is made up of 14 amino acids. The CDR3 region is CASSFLQGNTEAFF. For the CDR3, the DNA is TGTGCCAGCAGCTTTTTACAGGGGAACACTGAAGCTTTCTTT.

This clonotype has ten or more counts. This sequence joins TRBV5-1 and TRBJ2-1, with TRBD1 as a possible D gene (6 bases). The germline CDR1 and CDR2 sequences are SGHRS and YFSETQ. CDR3 length equals 14 residues. V lost 1 base and J 9 bases, leaving 14 bases between the germline ends. CDR3 sequence: CASSLPQGPGEQFF. CDR3 bases: TGCGCCAGCAGCTTGCCACAGGGCCCGGGTGAGCAGTTCTTC. Full variable domain (rest looked up from reference TRBV5-1 and TRBJ2-1): KAGVTQTPRYLIKTRGQQVTLSCSPISGHRSVSWYQQTPGQGLQFLFEYFSETQRNKGNFPGRFSGRQFSNSRSEMNVSTLELGDSALYLCASSLPQGPGEQFFGPGTRLTVL.

As concerns this clonotype: A single base separates this from a much larger clone, so it may be a read error. This chain uses TRBV18 with TRBJ1-3; D call uncertain. V was pared by 2 bases and J by 10 bases, with 18 bases between. Germline CDR1 is KGHSH and CDR2 is LQKENI. CDR3 length: 15 amino acids. CDR3 residues: CASSPSAKGKETIYF. The CDR3 nucleotides read TGTGCCAGCTCACCATCCGCCAAGGGAAAGGAGACCATATATTTT.

This clonotype was observed at least ten times. The gene calls are TRBV29-1 and TRBJ1-2; tentative D call: TRBD1 (6 bases). The CDR3 length is 14 residues. Germline CDR1 reads SQVTM; CDR2 reads ANQGSEA. Deletions cut 5 bases from V and 5 bases from J, with 18 bases between. CDR3 residues: CSVTRDTGTYGYTF. The CDR3 DNA reads as TGCAGCGTTACCCGGGACACCGGCACGTATGGCTACACCTTC.

This clonotype was seen repeatedly, ten times or more. The rearrangement links TRBV5-6 to TRBJ1-4; D unclear. CDR1 is SGHDT, CDR2 YYEEEE, per germline. The CDR3 sequence is 13 residues long. V was clipped by 5 bases and J by 8 bases, with 13 bases between them. This CDR3 is CASRGSGEEKLFF. The CDR3 DNA is TGTGCCAGCAGGGGGTCCGGGGAAGAAAAACTGTTTTTT.

This clonotype was seen at least ten times. The rearrangement uses TRBV20-1 and TRBJ2-1; no reliable D call. Germline V gene sequence: CDR1 DFQATT, CDR2 SNEGSKA (reference sequence). The CDR3 is 12 amino acids. V lost 7 bases and J 0 bases, leaving 7 bases between the germline ends. Here the CDR3 DNA reads TGCAGTGGGGCAACCTCCTACAATGAGCAGTTCTTC. Its protein is CSGATSYNEQFF.

This clonotype came up many times. The genes are TRBV20-1 and TRBJ2-3; TRBD2 matches 15 bases. This CDR3 has 15 residues. Germline trimming cut 7 bases from V and 4 bases from J; bases unmatched to any gene: 6. Germline V lookup: CDR1 DFQATT, CDR2 SNEGSKA (reference sequence). CDR3 DNA: TGCAGTGGGACTAGCGGGGGGGCTAGGGCAGATACGCAGTATTTT. It yields the protein CSGTSGGARADTQYF.

This clonotype was counted many times. This chain uses TRBV5-6 with TRBJ2-3, with 7 bases fitting TRBD1. With V trimmed by 5 bases and J by 4 bases, 13 bases remained unmatched. In germline, CDR1 is SGHDT, CDR2 YYEEEE. This CDR3 is built from 16 residues. The CDR3 protein is CASRISPTGSADTQYF. CDR3 in DNA: TGTGCCAGCAGAATAAGCCCGACAGGGTCGGCAGATACGCAGTATTTT.

In its sample, this clonotype was seen many times. The chain has TRBV6-6 and TRBJ2-7; D may be TRBD1 or TRBD2 (5 bases each). Germline V CDR1 and CDR2: MNHNY, SVGAGI (reference sequence). The CDR3 sequence is 13 residues long. The V gene lost 8 bases and the J gene lost 0 bases, with 11 bases spanning the gap. Here the CDR3 DNA reads TGTGCCAGCCAAGGGACGGACTCCTACGAGCAGTACTTC. It codes for CASQGTDSYEQYF.

This clonotype was seen ten or more times. V gene TRBV20-1 combines with J gene TRBJ1-1; D is unclear. Trimming took 3 bases from V and 1 from J, leaving 18 bases between them. This CDR3 has 16 residues. Germline values: CDR1 DFQATT, CDR2 SNEGSKA (reference sequence). Here the CDR3 DNA reads TGCAGTGCTAGGGATCCCTTACGGCAGGCGAACACTGAAGCTTTCTTT. Protein sequence: CSARDPLRQANTEAFF.

This clonotype was recorded at least ten times. The genes are TRBV5-1 and TRBJ1-2, with 10 bases identical to TRBD1. V trimming: 4 bases; J trimming: 3 bases; junction bases outside the gene matches: 9. Germline V gene data show CDR1 as SGHRS and CDR2 as YFSETQ. The CDR3 length is 16 residues. The CDR3 bases are TGCGCCAGCAGCCCGAGGACAGGGGGGAGAGACTATGGCTACACCTTC. It translates to CASSPRTGGRDYGYTF. Full variable domain (remainder filled in from reference TRBV5-1 and TRBJ1-2): KAGVTQTPRYLIKTRGQQVTLSCSPISGHRSVSWYQQTPGQGLQFLFEYFSETQRNKGNFPGRFSGRQFSNSRSEMNVSTLELGDSALYLCASSPRTGGRDYGYTFGSGTRLTVV.